These T cell receptor beta chains were read from a single sample in a study of shared clonotypes between healthy human individuals. Clones were read by immunoSEQ multiplex PCR, and TCRdb kept only the in-frame ones, dropping some. This sample yields about 2.2 million clones, of which just under 95% are seen a single time; more than 1.5% belongs to the top ten. Sequencing was carried out using naive CD8+ T cells from PBMCs. The receptors shown here come from a man younger than 30 in good health. Some clones in this sample may be carry-over from other donors' samples. Each CDR3 is given with its conserved first and last residue. The order of the fields is J gene, clone size, D gene, V gene, CDR3 DNA, CDR3 protein. A D gene is named only where the DNA matches it firmly. Clone size appears in some rows only: once, few, many, or a class for an expanded clone.

J: TRBJ2-5; size: -; D: TRBD1; V: TRBV5-6; DNA: TGTGCCAGCAGCTTCTTTGTTAGGGGGCTAGAGACCCAGTACTTC; CDR3: CASSFFVRGLETQYF
J: TRBJ1-1; size: -; D: -; V: TRBV10-1; DNA: TGCGCCAGCACCGGGGAACCCTTGAACACTGAAGCTTTCTTT; CDR3: CASTGEPLNTEAFF
J: TRBJ2-7; size: -; D: TRBD1; V: TRBV27; DNA: TGTGCCAGCAGTCCATCCACCGGGACAGAGGCCTACGAGCAGTACTTC; CDR3: CASSPSTGTEAYEQYF
J: TRBJ1-1; size: -; D: -; V: TRBV29-1; DNA: TGCAGCGTTGAGGTGGGGCTTGTAGTAGGGACTGAAGCTTTCTTT; CDR3: CSVEVGLVVGTEAFF
J: TRBJ1-5; size: -; D: TRBD1; V: TRBV6-1; DNA: TGTGCCAGCAGTGAAGGTGTCAGGGGGCTGGTTCAGCCCCAGCATTTT; CDR3: CASSEGVRGLVQPQHF
J: TRBJ2-2; size: once; D: -; V: TRBV7-9; DNA: TGTGCCAGCAGCTTAGGTGGAGAGTCCGGGGAGCTGTTTTTT; CDR3: CASSLGGESGELFF
J: TRBJ2-7; size: -; D: -; V: TRBV27; DNA: TGTGCCAGCAGTTCAATCAGGGGAGGGTCCTACGAGCAGTACTTC; CDR3: CASSSIRGGSYEQYF
J: TRBJ2-3; size: -; D: TRBD2; V: TRBV5-1; DNA: TGCGCCAGCAGCTTGACTAGGACTAGCGGCACAGATACGCAGTATTTT; CDR3: CASSLTRTSGTDTQYF
J: TRBJ2-7; size: -; D: TRBD2; V: TRBV27; DNA: TGTGCCAGCAGTTTCTCCGGGACTAGCGCCCTGTCCTACGAGCAGTACTTC; CDR3: CASSFSGTSALSYEQYF
J: TRBJ1-1; size: few; D: -; V: TRBV29-1; DNA: TGCAGCGTTGCCAGGGCGAACACTGAAGCTTTCTTT; CDR3: CSVARANTEAFF
J: TRBJ2-2; size: once; D: -; V: TRBV7-8; DNA: TGTGCCAGCAGCCCCAAGAAGGGAGAGGGCCGGGGCACCGGGGAGCTGTTTTTT; CDR3: CASSPKKGEGRGTGELFF
J: TRBJ1-2; size: -; D: -; V: TRBV19; DNA: TGTGCCAGTAGGGACGGTGGCTACACCTTC; CDR3: CASRDGGYTF
J: TRBJ2-7; size: -; D: -; V: TRBV4-2; DNA: TGTGCCAGCAGCCAAGAGGGGCCCGAGCAGTACTTC; CDR3: CASSQEGPEQYF
J: TRBJ2-7; size: -; D: -; V: TRBV2; DNA: TGTGCCAGCAGTGAATCCTGGGGGAAGGCCTACGAGCAGTACTTC; CDR3: CASSESWGKAYEQYF
J: TRBJ2-1; size: -; D: TRBD2; V: TRBV13; DNA: TGTGCCAGCAGGCCCTTGGGGGAGGGATACAATGAGCAGTTCTTC; CDR3: CASRPLGEGYNEQFF
J: TRBJ2-3; size: -; D: -; V: TRBV6-1; DNA: TGTGCCAGCAGAGATCTAGGCCTCCAGGGCCATACGCAGTATTTT; CDR3: CASRDLGLQGHTQYF
J: TRBJ2-7; size: -; D: TRBD1; V: TRBV5-6; DNA: TGTGCCAGCAGACTTGCCCGGGACAGGGTGGGAGAGCAGTACTTC; CDR3: CASRLARDRVGEQYF
J: TRBJ1-1; size: once; D: TRBD1; V: TRBV7-6; DNA: TGTGCCAGCAGCTCAGTGGAAGACAGGGCGAACACTGAAGCTTTCTTT; CDR3: CASSSVEDRANTEAFF
J: TRBJ2-7; size: -; D: TRBD2; V: TRBV29-1; DNA: TGCAGCGTGAGAGGACTAGCGGGAGTGGGCGACGAGCAGTACTTC; CDR3: CSVRGLAGVGDEQYF
J: TRBJ2-7; size: -; D: -; V: TRBV7-9; DNA: TGTGCCAGCAGCGGGGGCGGCCCATCTGGGGAGCAGTACTTC; CDR3: CASSGGGPSGEQYF
J: TRBJ2-3; size: once; D: -; V: TRBV9; DNA: TGTGCCAGCAGTCCCCCATGGGCCCTCGAAGGCACAGATACGCAGTATTTT; CDR3: CASSPPWALEGTDTQYF
J: TRBJ1-1; size: -; D: TRBD1; V: TRBV7-9; DNA: TGTGCCAGCAGTTACACAGGGGACACTGAAGCTTTCTTT; CDR3: CASSYTGDTEAFF
J: TRBJ2-1; size: -; D: -; V: TRBV7-2; DNA: TGTGCCAGCAGCTTGGAAGAGATATCTAGGTTCTTC; CDR3: CASSLEEISRFF
J: TRBJ2-7; size: -; D: -; V: TRBV19; DNA: TGTGCCAGTAGCAATGGGCGGACATTCGTCTACGAGCAGTACTTC; CDR3: CASSNGRTFVYEQYF
J: TRBJ2-7; size: -; D: TRBD1; V: TRBV12-5; DNA: TGTGCTAGTGGTTTGATGACAGGGTCCATCTACGAGCAGTACTTC; CDR3: CASGLMTGSIYEQYF
J: TRBJ2-1; size: -; D: TRBD2; V: TRBV27; DNA: TGTGCCAGCAGACTAGGACTAGCGGCCTACAATGAGCAGTTCTTC; CDR3: CASRLGLAAYNEQFF
J: TRBJ2-2; size: -; D: TRBD2; V: TRBV7-2; DNA: TGTGCCAGCCCTCGCGGGAGAGGTACCGGGGAGCTGTTTTTT; CDR3: CASPRGRGTGELFF
J: TRBJ2-5; size: -; D: -; V: TRBV19; DNA: TGTGCCAGTAGTATGGATCGGAACAGGCCCCAGGAGACCCAGTACTTC; CDR3: CASSMDRNRPQETQYF
J: TRBJ2-1; size: -; D: TRBD2; V: TRBV19; DNA: TGTGCCAGTAGTAACCCGAGGACTAGCGGGAGTCGGAATGAGCAGTTCTTC; CDR3: CASSNPRTSGSRNEQFF
J: TRBJ2-2; size: -; D: TRBD2; V: TRBV11-2; DNA: TGTGCCAGCAGCCAGGGACTAGCGGGATGGACGAGCACCGGGGAGCTGTTTTTT; CDR3: CASSQGLAGWTSTGELFF